Shown below are 18 T cell receptor beta chains from a single sample sequenced in a study of blood T cell repertoires in COVID-19. The assay was immunoSEQ multiplex PCR, and TCRdb's table has in-frame clones only and misses some. Here the sample spans fewer than 90,000 clones, roughly 90% being singletons. The sequenced sample consisted of peripheral blood. The receptor set was obtained from a male donor with acute or convalescent COVID-19.

The chain carries TRBV28 and TRBJ1-4; D call uncertain. Per germline, CDR1 MDHEN and CDR2 SYDVKM. V lost 6 bases and J lost 8, with 13 bases in between. The CDR3 extends over 13 amino acids. CDR3: CASSLLRGEKLFF. For the CDR3, the DNA is TGTGCCAGCAGCCTCCTAAGAGGGGAAAAACTGTTTTTT.

As DNA, the CDR3 is TGTGCCAGTAGCCCGGGACAGGGTACCGAGCAGTACTTC. Its translation: CASSPGQGTEQYF. The genes are TRBV19 and TRBJ2-7; 9 bases map to TRBD1. The length of the CDR3 is 13 residues. CDR1 is LNHDA and CDR2 is SQIVND in the germline V gene (reference sequence). The trim removed 6 bases at V and 6 bases at J, leaving 6 bases unmatched.

Notes on this clone: Its ends do not fully match the called genes, so a read error is possible. The J gene is TRBJ2-2, the V gene TRBV7-7; 8 bases are a match to TRBD2. The V gene's germline CDR1 is SSHAT and CDR2 FNYEAQ (reference sequence). The CDR3 has 15 residues. The CDR3 region is CASSLRGGNTGELFF. The DNA for the CDR3 is TGTGCTAGCAGCTTACGGGGGGGGAACACCGGGGAGCTGTTTTTT.

Only one count was recorded for this clone. CDR3 sequence: CASSLMTVNEQFF. In DNA form, the CDR3 reads TGCGCCAGCAGCTTGATGACAGTCAATGAGCAGTTCTTC. This sequence joins TRBV5-1 and TRBJ2-1; tentative D call: TRBD1 (5 bases). Trimming cost V 1 base and J 6 bases, with 8 bases left between them. Per the germline V gene, CDR1 is SGHRS and CDR2 is YFSETQ. This CDR3 contains 13 residues.

This clone was counted a single time. The germline gene is not matched at one end of the junction; a read error may be the cause. V is TRBV28 and J is TRBJ1-6, with 8 bases lining up with TRBD1. CDR1 is MDHEN and CDR2 is SYDVKM in the germline V gene. This CDR3 has 12 amino acids. CDR3: CAGRGPNSPLHF. In nucleotides, the CDR3 is TGTGCCGGCAGGGGGCCGAATTCACCCCTCCACTTT.

The chain carries TRBV2 and TRBJ1-5, with 9 positions matching TRBD1. With V trimmed by 6 bases and J by 5 bases, 8 bases remained unmatched. The CDR3 loop spans 15 amino acids. CDR1 SNHLY and CDR2 FYNNEI come from the germline V gene. CDR3 protein: CASRETQGAHQPQHF. The CDR3 nucleotides read TGTGCCAGCAGGGAAACACAGGGGGCCCATCAGCCCCAGCATTTT.

V is TRBV19 and J is TRBJ1-2; 7 bases agree with TRBD1. CDR3 length: 16 amino acids. The trim removed 6 bases at V and 8 bases at J, leaving 18 bases unmatched. The V gene's germline CDR1 is LNHDA and CDR2 SQIVND (reference sequence). CDR3 region: CASRQNGRQGRNGYTF. The CDR3 bases are TGTGCCAGTAGGCAGAATGGCAGACAGGGTAGGAACGGCTACACCTTC.

This rearrangement joins TRBV19 to TRBJ1-2; 8 bases match TRBD1. Germline V gives CDR1 LNHDA, CDR2 SQIVND (reference sequence). The CDR3 consists of 12 residues. V lost 9 bases and J lost 6; bases outside the gene matches: 6. This CDR3 reads CASNDRGHGYTF. The CDR3 DNA reads as TGTGCCAGCAATGACAGGGGACATGGCTACACCTTC.

This clone occurred a few times. The chain carries TRBV11-2 and TRBJ2-7, with D maybe TRBD1 (6 bases). Per germline, CDR1 SGHAT and CDR2 FQNNGV. V lost 5 bases and J 6 bases, leaving 11 bases between the germline ends. The CDR3 is made up of 12 amino acids. The CDR3 DNA follows: TGTGCCAGCAGCCTTACAGGGCCCGAGCAGTACTTC. Residues: CASSLTGPEQYF. The variable domain in full, completed from reference TRBV11-2 and TRBJ2-7, reads EAGVAQSPRYKIIEKRQSVAFWCNPISGHATLYWYQQILGQGPKLLIQFQNNGVVDDSQLPKDRFSAERLKGVDSTLKIQPAKLEDSAVYLCASSLTGPEQYFGPGTRLTVT.

This clone has only a few counts. The CDR3 DNA reads as TGTGCCAGCAGCCCGTCCGGGGACTATGGCTACACCTTC. As protein: CASSPSGDYGYTF. This rearrangement joins TRBV12-3 or TRBV12-4 to TRBJ1-2; no clear D. The CDR3 spans 13 residues. The V and J ends lost 6 bases and 3 bases respectively, with 11 bases between them.

This chain links TRBV20-1 with TRBJ1-1; D is ambiguous. CDR3 length equals 11 residues. Per the germline V gene, CDR1 is DFQATT and CDR2 is SNEGSKA (reference sequence). V was clipped by 7 bases and J by 3 bases, with 9 bases between them. The CDR3 spells CSVREDTEAFF. DNA for the CDR3: TGCAGTGTTCGGGAGGACACTGAAGCTTTCTTT.

This chain joins TRBV7-9 and TRBJ1-6; no firm D call. V was trimmed by 7 bases and J by 7 bases, leaving 14 bases between them. The length of the CDR3 is 14 residues. CDR1 and CDR2 (germline): SEHNR, FQNEAQ (reference sequence). The chain's CDR3 is CASTPVIPNSPLHF. The CDR3 coding sequence is TGTGCCAGCACGCCCGTTATTCCGAATTCACCCCTCCACTTT.

The chain recombines TRBV7-2 with TRBJ2-3, with 11 positions matching TRBD2. The CDR3 sequence is 18 residues long. V lost 5 bases to trimming and J lost 8 bases; unmatched junction nucleotides: 18. The germline gives CDR1 SGHTA, CDR2 FQGNSA. CDR3 amino acids: CASSPRVAGGPQGGTQYF. The DNA of the CDR3 is TGTGCCAGCAGCCCCCGGGTAGCGGGGGGGCCCCAAGGTGGTACGCAGTATTTT.

Only a few counts were recorded for this clone. The chain is built from TRBV13 and TRBJ1-1; D remains unclear. This CDR3 has 11 amino acids. Trimming cost V 5 bases and J 7 bases, with 8 bases left between them. Germline V CDR1 and CDR2: PRHDT, FYEKMQ (reference sequence). CDR3 nucleotides: TGTGCCAGCAGCCCCCGGGTTGAAGCTTTCTTT. Protein: CASSPRVEAFF.

V and J are TRBV15 and TRBJ2-7; 7 bases align to TRBD1. Unmatched junction bases numbered 9, after V lost 2 bases and J lost 5 bases. The germline CDR1 and CDR2 sequences are LNHNV and YYDKDF (reference sequence). This CDR3 region has 15 residues. CDR3 residues: CATSRRADRTHEQYF. CDR3 DNA sequence: TGTGCCACCAGCAGAAGAGCGGACAGGACTCACGAGCAGTACTTC.

The chain employs TRBV4-1 and TRBJ1-5; D gene uncertain. V was trimmed by 0 bases and J by 3 bases, leaving 12 bases between them. In germline, CDR1 is MGHRA, CDR2 YSYEKL. This CDR3 has 16 residues. The CDR3 is CASSQETGPNNQPQHF. In nucleotides, the CDR3 is TGCGCCAGCAGCCAAGAAACCGGTCCGAACAATCAGCCCCAGCATTTT.

This chain joins TRBV6-5 and TRBJ2-1, with D possibly matching TRBD2 (5 bases). The V and J ends lost 0 bases and 1 base respectively, with 10 bases between them. The CDR3 consists of 16 residues. In germline, CDR1 is MNHEY, CDR2 SVGAGI. The CDR3 region has the DNA TGTGCCAGCAGTTACTCCACTAGTAGGTCCTACAATGAGCAGTTCTTC. Its protein is CASSYSTSRSYNEQFF.

This clone was picked up a small number of times. V usage is TRBV27 and J usage is TRBJ2-7, with D tentatively TRBD2 (5 bases). There are 14 residues in the CDR3. Between the trimmed V and J ends, which lost 6 bases and 12 bases, there was a span of 24 bases. Germline V gene lookup returns CDR1 MNHEY and CDR2 SMNVEV (reference sequence). CDR3 sequence reads: CASSPMMGVGALYF. Written as DNA, the CDR3 is TGTGCCAGCAGCCCAATGATGGGAGTGGGAGCTCTGTACTTC.